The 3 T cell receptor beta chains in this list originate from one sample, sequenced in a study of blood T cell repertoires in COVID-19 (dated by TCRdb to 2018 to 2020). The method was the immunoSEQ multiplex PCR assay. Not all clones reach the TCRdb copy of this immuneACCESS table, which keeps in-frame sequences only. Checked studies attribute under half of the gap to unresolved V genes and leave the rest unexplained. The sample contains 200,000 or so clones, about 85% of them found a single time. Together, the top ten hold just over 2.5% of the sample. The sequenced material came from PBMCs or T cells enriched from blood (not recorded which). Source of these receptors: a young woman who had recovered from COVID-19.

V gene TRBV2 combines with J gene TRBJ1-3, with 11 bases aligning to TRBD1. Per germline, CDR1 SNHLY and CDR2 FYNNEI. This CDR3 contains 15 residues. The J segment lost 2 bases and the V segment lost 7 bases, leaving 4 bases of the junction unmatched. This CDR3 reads CASIPGQGAGNTIYF. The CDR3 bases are TGTGCCAGCATACCGGGACAGGGGGCTGGAAACACCATATATTTT.

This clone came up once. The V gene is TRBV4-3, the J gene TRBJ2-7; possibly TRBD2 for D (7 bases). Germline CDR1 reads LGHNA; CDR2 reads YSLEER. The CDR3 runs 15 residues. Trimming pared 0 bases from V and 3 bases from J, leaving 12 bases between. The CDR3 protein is CASSQDEGGNYEQYF. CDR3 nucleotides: TGCGCCAGCAGCCAAGATGAGGGGGGGAACTACGAGCAGTACTTC.

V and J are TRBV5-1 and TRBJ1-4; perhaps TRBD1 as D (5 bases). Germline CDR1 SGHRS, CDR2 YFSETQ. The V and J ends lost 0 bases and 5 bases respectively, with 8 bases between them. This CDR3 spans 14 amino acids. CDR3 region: CASSLGQSNEKLFF. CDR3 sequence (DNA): TGCGCCAGCAGCTTGGGACAGTCGAATGAAAAACTGTTTTTT. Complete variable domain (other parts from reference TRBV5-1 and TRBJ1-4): KAGVTQTPRYLIKTRGQQVTLSCSPISGHRSVSWYQQTPGQGLQFLFEYFSETQRNKGNFPGRFSGRQFSNSRSEMNVSTLELGDSALYLCASSLGQSNEKLFFGSGTQLSVL.